A selection of T cell receptor beta chains follows, all from one sample in a study of response to subunit inactivated influenza vaccine. TCRdb re-analysed the RT-PCR reads in MiXCR, keeping a single row per CDR3 protein. This table has under 500,000 distinct CDR3 sequences, roughly 9.7% appearing once. The material was PBMCs from blood, obtained roughly 6 weeks after vaccination. Receptors originate from a man in his fifties who received an inactivated influenza vaccine. CDR3s include the opening cysteine and the closing phenylalanine or tryptophan. D genes are given only for firm matches. A row's size may be missing; if present it is once, few, many or a size class.

TRBV10-3	few	TRBJ2-1	TRBD2	CAISSTSSGRAGFF	TGTGCCATCAGTTCAACTTCTAGCGGGAGGGCCGGGTTCTTC
TRBV5-6	many	TRBJ1-3	-	CASSSNLGRPSGNTIYF	TGTGCCAGCAGCTCCAACCTGGGGAGGCCATCTGGAAACACCATATATTTT
TRBV6-1	few	TRBJ1-4	TRBD1	CASSMTGEKLFF	TGTGCCAGCAGTATGACAGGGGAAAAACTGTTTTTT
TRBV2	few	TRBJ2-1	-	CASSEAVSALYNEQFF	TGTGCCAGCAGTGAAGCGGTGTCAGCCCTCTACAATGAGCAGTTCTTC
TRBV5-1	-	TRBJ2-5	-	CASSPQGGTETQYF	TGCGCCAGCAGCCCCCAGGGAGGCACAGAGACCCAGTACTTC
TRBV2	-	TRBJ2-5	TRBD1	CATDRGRLETQYF	TGTGCCACCGACAGGGGCAGACTGGAGACCCAGTACTTC
TRBV5-1	-	TRBJ2-7	TRBD1	CASSLGDRGHPYEQYF	TGCGCCAGCAGCTTGGGGGACAGGGGCCATCCCTACGAGCAGTACTTC
TRBV7-7	-	TRBJ2-1	TRBD2	CASSSSGGPYNEQFF	TGTGCTAGCAGCTCAAGCGGGGGGCCCTACAATGAGCAGTTCTTC
TRBV7-9	few	TRBJ1-1	TRBD1	CASSKRGQGKQEAFF	TGTGCCAGCAGCAAACGGGGACAGGGTAAACAAGAAGCTTTCTTT
TRBV12-3/TRBV12-4	-	TRBJ2-3	TRBD2	CASTGLAGNFGIDTQYF	TGTGCCAGCACCGGACTAGCGGGGAATTTCGGGATAGATACGCAGTATTTT
TRBV7-9	-	TRBJ2-1	-	CASSRDMGNEQFF	TGTGCCAGCAGCAGGGATATGGGCAATGAGCAGTTCTTC
TRBV6-1	-	TRBJ1-6	-	CASSEADRGSPLHF	TGTGCCAGCAGTGAGGCCGACCGCGGTTCACCCCTCCACTTT
TRBV24-1	-	TRBJ2-1	-	CATSELTGSSLNEQFF	TGTGCCACCAGTGAGCTTACAGGATCGTCCCTCAATGAGCAGTTCTTC
TRBV9	many	TRBJ2-2	-	CASSPFENTGELFF	TGTGCCAGCAGTCCCTTTGAGAACACCGGGGAGCTGTTTTTT
TRBV11-2	-	TRBJ2-7	TRBD2	CASTRTGPRLAGGPVEQYF	TGTGCCAGCACCCGAACAGGGCCGCGGCTAGCGGGAGGGCCGGTCGAGCAGTACTTC